The 10 T cell receptor beta chains presented below share a single source sample, sequenced in a study of prognosis after radiotherapy for stage I lung cancer listed by TCRdb under 2021. The run used an Illumina HiSeq 3000. The TCR beta CDR3 region was amplified from genomic DNA by two rounds of multiplex PCR. In the first round of PCR, primers specific to each TRBV and TRBJ gene were used, and the primer sequences are filed in Chinese patent CN105087789A. TCRdb itself trimmed the public reads at Q25 with fastp, ran MiXCR and retained productive beta chains. Each entry is one CDR3 protein sequence, shown with its most common DNA and genes. For this sample the table gives more than 15,000 distinct CDR3 sequences, of which more than 15% were detected only once. The ten largest clones take up about 37% of the sample. The sequencing here drew on PBMCs, taken before or after stereotactic body radiation therapy (not recorded which). The source is a donor over 45 with non-small cell lung cancer.

Ten or more counts support this clonotype. The chain links TRBV7-2 to TRBJ2-1; TRBD2 might be the D (6 bases). The germline CDR1 and CDR2 sequences are SGHTA and FQGNSA. V was pared by 1 base and J by 0 bases, with 10 bases between. The CDR3 loop spans 16 amino acids. The CDR3 region is CASSLGGSGSYNEQFF. CDR3 bases: TGTGCCAGCAGCTTAGGGGGTAGCGGCTCCTACAATGAGCAGTTCTTC.

This clonotype was detected many times. The CDR3 region has the DNA TGTGCCGCCTATGATTCGGGGGGGACCACAGATACGCAGTATTTT. Residues: CAAYDSGGTTDTQYF. The chain carries TRBV7-9 and TRBJ2-3; 8 bases match TRBD2. The germline CDR1 and CDR2 sequences are SEHNR and FQNEAQ (reference sequence). The CDR3 has 15 amino acids. V lost 11 bases, J lost 2 bases, and 12 bases stayed unmatched.

This clonotype was counted at least ten times. The chain combines TRBV20-1 with TRBJ1-2, with TRBD1 matching 7 bases. Trimming cost V 0 bases and J 6 bases; bases outside gene matches: 10. CDR1 and CDR2 from the germline V gene are DFQATT and SNEGSKA (reference sequence). CDR3 size: 15 residues. CDR3: CSARDSRQGADGYTF. CDR3 nucleotide sequence: TGCAGTGCTAGAGACTCCCGACAGGGAGCTGATGGCTACACCTTC.

This clonotype showed up many times. This chain links TRBV20-1 with TRBJ1-4, with D possibly matching TRBD1 (6 bases). The CDR3 extends over 15 amino acids. The ends were cut back, 2 bases at V and 7 bases at J, with 17 bases in the middle. Germline assignment: CDR1 DFQATT and CDR2 SNEGSKA (reference sequence). The CDR3 here is CSARSAAGASEKLFF. CDR3 bases: TGCAGTGCTAGATCGGCGGCAGGGGCTTCTGAAAAACTGTTTTTT.

About this clonotype itself: A read error is possible here, since a much larger clone lies one base away. The rearrangement joins TRBV19 to TRBJ1-4, with D maybe TRBD1 (5 bases). The CDR3 runs 16 residues. The germline CDR1 and CDR2 sequences are LNHDA and SQIVND (reference sequence). CDR3 in DNA: TGTGTCAGTAGCAGAGAAGGGTATAGGGGTAATGAAAAACTGTTTTTT. Protein sequence: CVSSREGYRGNEKLFF. Using reference TRBV19 and TRBJ1-4 for the parts outside the CDR3, the full variable domain is DGGITQSPKYLFRKEGQNVTLSCEQNLNHDAMYWYRQDPGQGLRLIYYSQIVNDFQKGDIAEGYSVSREKKESFPLTVTSAQKNPTAFYLCVSSREGYRGNEKLFFGSGTQLSVL.

Points on this clonotype: A far larger clone is just one base off, so this is likely a read error. This chain connects TRBV6-5 to TRBJ1-1; the D is unclear. Germline V gene sequence: CDR1 MNHEY, CDR2 SVGAGI. This CDR3 is built from 13 residues. CDR3: CASSHSVGTEAFF. CDR3 nucleotides: TGTGCCAGCAGTCACTCGGTGGGCACTGAAGCTTTCTTT.

Concerning this clonotype: Being one base from a much bigger clone, this may be a read error. The genes are TRBV6-5 and TRBJ1-5, with D unresolved. The CDR3 contains 14 residues. Germline V lookup: CDR1 MNHEY, CDR2 SVGAGI. V was cut by 2 bases and J by 6 bases, with 11 bases left in between. DNA of the CDR3: TGTGCCAGCAGTTACGGCCAGTATACTCAGCCCCAGCATTTT. Translated: CASSYGQYTQPQHF.

Judged by abundance, this clonotype is medium-sized (0.01 to 0.1%). The DNA of the CDR3 is TGTGCCAGCAGCTTAGGTACGACAGGGTATGGCTACACCTTC. Protein: CASSLGTTGYGYTF. The chain joins TRBV7-9 to TRBJ1-2; 7 bases fit TRBD1. The germline V gene encodes CDR1 SEHNR and CDR2 FQNEAQ (reference sequence). The CDR3 is made up of 14 amino acids. The trim removed 1 base at V and 5 bases at J, leaving 4 bases unmatched.

This clonotype was detected many times. V gene TRBV6-2 or TRBV6-3 combines with J gene TRBJ1-1; 7 positions match TRBD1. CDR1 MNHEY and CDR2 SVGEGT come from the germline V gene. After removal of 6 bases from V and 4 bases from J, the junction contained 5 bases not matched to a gene. This CDR3 has 13 amino acids. CDR3 DNA sequence: TGTGCCAGCAGCCGAACAGGGGTCACTGAAGCTTTCTTT. This sequence encodes CASSRTGVTEAFF.

This clonotype was counted many times. The chain links TRBV6-4 to TRBJ1-2; no reliable D call. Trimming pared 0 bases from V and 7 bases from J, leaving 9 bases between. CDR3 length equals 13 residues. Germline V gene data show CDR1 as MRHNA and CDR2 as SNTAGT. DNA for the CDR3: TGTGCCAGCAGTGACTCGATGTCCTCTGGCTACACCTTC. This translates into CASSDSMSSGYTF.